This passage covers 31 T cell receptor beta chains from one sample sequenced in a study of a mutant IDH1 vaccine in newly diagnosed glioma. Sample time point: baseline, week 1 (first vaccination visit). The treatment denotes: pre-vaccination baseline after standard-of-care therapy. Sequencing was performed with immunoSEQ multiplex PCR; in TCRdb, only in-frame clones are kept and a portion is missing. Altogether tens of thousands of clones are present, roughly nine tenths being singletons, with the ten largest covering around 5%. This sample comprised PBMCs, obtained from a glioma patient treated with radiotherapy, temozolomide or both. These receptors originate from a woman between 35 and 50 years old with glioma.

J is TRBJ2-5 and V is TRBV30; no firm D call. Germline CDR1 and CDR2: GTSNPN and SVGIG (reference sequence). Trimming removed 0 bases at V and 1 base at J, with 9 bases between. This CDR3 is 14 amino acids long. The CDR3, as DNA: TGTGCCTGGAGTGTTTTTGCGGCCCAAGAGACCCAGTACTTC. Its protein is CAWSVFAAQETQYF. The full variable domain, in which reference TRBV30 and TRBJ2-5 provide the parts outside the CDR3, is SQTIHQWPATLVQPVGSPLSLECTVEGTSNPNLYWYRQAAGRGLQLLFYSVGIGQISSEVPQNLSASRPQDRQFILSSKKLLLSDSGFYLCAWSVFAAQETQYFGPGTRLLVL.

This chain connects TRBV25-1 to TRBJ1-1; weak D call: TRBD1 (5 bases). The V end was cut by 5 bases, the J end by 7 bases, with 14 bases between. CDR1 is MGHDK, CDR2 SYGVNS, per germline. The CDR3 covers 13 residues. CDR3 sequence: CASSPPAGFEAFF. The CDR3 DNA is TGTGCCAGCAGTCCTCCGGCAGGGTTTGAAGCTTTCTTT.

The V gene is TRBV5-1, the J gene TRBJ2-5; possibly TRBD2 for D (5 bases). V was clipped by 7 bases and J by 4 bases, with 23 bases between them. The CDR3 extends over 16 amino acids. CDR1 is SGHRS, CDR2 YFSETQ, per germline. DNA for the CDR3: TGCGCCAGCTTCCCCAGACCGGGAAGCTTGGGAGAGACCCAGTACTTC. Amino acids: CASFPRPGSLGETQYF.

This clone was detected only once. The V call is TRBV7-6, the J call TRBJ2-7; 7 bases fit TRBD1. Germline assignment: CDR1 SGHVS and CDR2 FNYEAQ. The V gene end was trimmed by 2 bases and the J gene end by 1 base; junction bases not matched to a gene: 5. The CDR3 totals 15 residues. The CDR3 DNA reads as TGTGCCAGCAGCTTACGACAGGGTTTTTCCTACGAGCAGTACTTC. It translates to CASSLRQGFSYEQYF.

The rearrangement links TRBV5-8 to TRBJ2-7; D uncertain. Per germline, CDR1 SGHTS and CDR2 YDEGEE. Deletions cut 4 bases from V and 3 bases from J, with 5 bases between. This CDR3 contains 11 residues. CDR3 amino acids: CASSVGYEQYF. The CDR3 nucleotides read TGTGCCAGCAGCGTGGGCTACGAGCAGTACTTC.

The chain is built from TRBV6-5 and TRBJ1-4; D gene ambiguous. CDR1 is MNHEY, CDR2 SVGAGI, per germline. V dropped 2 bases and J dropped 5 bases, with 9 bases sitting between them. This CDR3 is 14 amino acids long. CDR3 bases: TGTGCCAGCAGTTACGGGTGGCGGAATGAAAAACTGTTTTTT. Amino acids: CASSYGWRNEKLFF.

This chain joins TRBV7-9 and TRBJ2-5, with D unclear. Germline assignment: CDR1 SEHNR and CDR2 FQNEAQ (reference sequence). V shed 5 bases and J shed 4 bases, with 5 bases lying between them. The CDR3 contains 11 residues. DNA for the CDR3: TGTGCCAGCAGCCGCGGAGAGACCCAGTACTTC. Translating gives CASSRGETQYF.

The chain recombines TRBV11-2 with TRBJ2-7; D may be TRBD1 (5 bases). Germline values: CDR1 SGHAT, CDR2 FQNNGV. The CDR3 extends over 15 amino acids. Deletions cut 5 bases from V and 3 bases from J, with 17 bases between. The DNA of the CDR3 is TGTGCCAGCAGCCTACGCGCCAGGGTTCGCTACGAGCAGTACTTC. Protein sequence: CASSLRARVRYEQYF. Based on the CDR3 plus reference TRBV11-2 and TRBJ2-7, the full variable domain is EAGVAQSPRYKIIEKRQSVAFWCNPISGHATLYWYQQILGQGPKLLIQFQNNGVVDDSQLPKDRFSAERLKGVDSTLKIQPAKLEDSAVYLCASSLRARVRYEQYFGPGTRLTVT.

This clone came up a few times. Its ends do not fully match the called genes, so a read error is possible. The rearrangement links TRBV10-3 to TRBJ2-7; the match to TRBD2 covers 11 bases. The CDR3 is 15 residues long. Germline CDR1 reads ENHRY; CDR2 reads SYGVKD. The CDR3 reads CATLKTSGSSHEQYF. The CDR3 DNA reads as TGTGCCACGTTGAAAACTAGCGGGAGCTCCCACGAGCAGTACTTC.

The J gene is TRBJ2-7, the V gene TRBV7-8, with TRBD1 matching over 10 bases. The CDR3 runs to 15 residues. Trimming at V came to 6 bases and at J to 1 base, leaving 6 bases not matched to a gene. Germline V lookup: CDR1 SGHVS, CDR2 FQNEAQ. CDR3: CASRRGQGPSYEQYF. The DNA of the CDR3 is TGTGCCAGCAGAAGGGGACAGGGGCCTTCCTACGAGCAGTACTTC.

The J gene is TRBJ1-2, the V gene TRBV7-8, with D perhaps TRBD1 (5 bases). CDR1 is SGHVS, CDR2 FQNEAQ, per germline. Trimming removed 5 bases at V and 7 bases at J, with 17 bases between. The CDR3 has 14 amino acids. CDR3 nucleotide sequence: TGTGCCAGCAGCCTAGGACACGGGGAGGGTGGCTACACCTTC. The encoded protein is CASSLGHGEGGYTF. Based on the CDR3 plus reference TRBV7-8 and TRBJ1-2, the full variable domain is GAGVSQSPRYKVAKRGQDVALRCDPISGHVSLFWYQQALGQGPEFLTYFQNEAQLDKSGLPSDRFFAERPEGSVSTLKIQRTQQEDSAVYLCASSLGHGEGGYTFGSGTRLTVV.

This clone was seen once. The chain is built from TRBV28 and TRBJ1-2; perhaps TRBD1 as D (5 bases). Germline CDR1 MDHEN, CDR2 SYDVKM. The length of the CDR3 is 13 residues. The ends were cut back, 5 bases at V and 1 base at J, with 8 bases in the middle. CDR3 coding DNA: TGTGCCAGCAGTGAGACAGTTAACTATGGCTACACCTTC. Encoded protein: CASSETVNYGYTF.

The J gene is TRBJ2-7, the V gene TRBV7-2, with 13 bases fitting TRBD2. V was pared by 3 bases and J by 2 bases, with 1 base of the junction left unmatched. CDR1 and CDR2 from the germline V gene are SGHTA and FQGNSA. This CDR3 comprises 15 residues. The CDR3 protein is CASSLGLAGTYEQYF. CDR3 DNA sequence: TGTGCCAGCAGCTTGGGACTAGCGGGGACCTACGAGCAGTACTTC. The whole variable domain, filled in from reference TRBV7-2 and TRBJ2-7, reads GAGVSQSPSNKVTEKGKDVELRCDPISGHTALYWYRQSLGQGLEFLIYFQGNSAPDKSGLPSDRFSAERTGGSVSTLTIQRTQQEDSAVYLCASSLGLAGTYEQYFGPGTRLTVT.

Sample share makes this clone medium-sized (0.01 to 0.1%). The genes are TRBV18 and TRBJ2-7, with D unclear. Trimming removed 6 bases at V and 5 bases at J, with 20 bases between. CDR1 and CDR2 (germline): KGHSH, LQKENI. This CDR3 is built from 15 residues. CDR3 residues: CASSFTGPPPDEQYF. The CDR3 nucleotides read TGTGCCAGCTCCTTTACGGGTCCCCCACCAGACGAGCAGTACTTC. The whole variable domain, remainder taken from reference TRBV18 and TRBJ2-7, is NAGVMQNPRHLVRRRGQEARLRCSPMKGHSHVYWYRQLPEEGLKFMVYLQKENIIDESGMPKERFSAEFPKEGPSILRIQQVVRGDSAAYFCASSFTGPPPDEQYFGPGTRLTVT.

The chain couples TRBV5-1 to TRBJ1-2, with D possibly matching TRBD1 (6 bases). CDR3 length: 14 residues. From germline, CDR1 is SGHRS and CDR2 YFSETQ. Trimming took off 3 bases at V and 4 bases at J, with 13 bases between the two ends. The CDR3 is CASSWNRESYGYTF. CDR3 nucleotide sequence: TGCGCCAGCAGCTGGAACAGGGAATCCTATGGCTACACCTTC.

The CDR3 bases are TGTGCCAGCAGTGTACAGGGGCGTTTGGGAAACACCATATATTTT. Protein product: CASSVQGRLGNTIYF. The V call is TRBV6-1, the J call TRBJ1-3, with 7 bases lining up with TRBD1. With 4 bases clipped from V and 4 bases from J, the junction kept 7 bases outside the gene matches. The CDR3 loop spans 15 amino acids. CDR1 is MNHNS and CDR2 is SASEGT in the germline V gene.

This chain uses TRBV2 with TRBJ1-1; possible D gene TRBD1, 5 bases. This CDR3 comprises 14 residues. Trimming removed 6 bases at V and 4 bases at J, with 15 bases between. Germline V gives CDR1 SNHLY, CDR2 FYNNEI. The CDR3 sequence: CASRGGVGLTEAFF. As DNA, the CDR3 is TGTGCCAGCAGGGGGGGTGTCGGGCTCACTGAAGCTTTCTTT.

J is TRBJ1-1 and V is TRBV2, with D tentatively TRBD1 (6 bases). V gave up 8 bases and J gave up 1 base, with 11 bases separating them. Germline CDR1 SNHLY, CDR2 FYNNEI. The CDR3 loop spans 13 amino acids. The CDR3 protein is CASGGSPNTEAFF. The CDR3, as DNA: TGTGCCAGCGGGGGCAGCCCGAACACTGAAGCTTTCTTT. Complete variable domain (other parts from reference TRBV2 and TRBJ1-1): EPEVTQTPSHQVTQMGQEVILRCVPISNHLYFYWYRQILGQKVEFLVSFYNNEISEKSEIFDDQFSVERPDGSNFTLKIRSTKLEDSAMYFCASGGSPNTEAFFGQGTRLTVV.

Written as DNA, the CDR3 is TGCGCCAGCAGTGAGTCGAAAGGGTTCGGCTCCTACAATGAGCAGTTCTTC. This sequence encodes CASSESKGFGSYNEQFF. This chain uses TRBV10-1 with TRBJ2-1; no firm D call. Germline V lookup: CDR1 WNHNN, CDR2 SYGVQD (reference sequence). V was cut by 0 bases and J by 0 bases, with 12 bases left in between. The CDR3 loop spans 17 amino acids.

The CDR3 sequence: CASSPSPGTEAFF. The CDR3 DNA reads TGTGCCAGCAGCCCTTCCCCTGGGACTGAAGCTTTCTTT. The gene calls are TRBV7-2 and TRBJ1-1; no firm D call. Trimming removed 5 bases at V and 5 bases at J, with 12 bases between. CDR1 SGHTA and CDR2 FQGNSA come from the germline V gene. The CDR3 is 13 residues long.

J is TRBJ2-7 and V is TRBV5-6; 8 bases are shared with TRBD1. Germline trimming cut 3 bases from V and 0 bases from J; bases unmatched to any gene: 2. CDR3 length equals 14 residues. The germline V gene encodes CDR1 SGHDT and CDR2 YYEEEE. The DNA for the CDR3 is TGTGCCAGCAGCTCACAGGGGGTCTCCTACGAGCAGTACTTC. It encodes CASSSQGVSYEQYF.

The gene calls are TRBV2 and TRBJ1-5, with unresolved D. Trimming left V 4 bases short and J 1 base short, with 11 bases between. Germline V CDR1 and CDR2: SNHLY, FYNNEI. This CDR3 comprises 15 residues. This CDR3 is CASSVGGWSNQPQHF. The CDR3 DNA sequence: TGTGCCAGCAGTGTGGGCGGTTGGAGCAATCAGCCCCAGCATTTT.

The chain carries TRBV7-8 and TRBJ2-7; possible D gene TRBD2, 5 bases. The CDR3 runs to 14 residues. The germline gives CDR1 SGHVS, CDR2 FQNEAQ. Trimming took off 5 bases at V and 5 bases at J, with 16 bases between the two ends. The CDR3 region is CASSPRGRGDEQYF. CDR3 coding DNA: TGTGCCAGCAGCCCCCGGGGTAGAGGTGACGAGCAGTACTTC. The full variable domain, in which reference TRBV7-8 and TRBJ2-7 provide the parts outside the CDR3, is GAGVSQSPRYKVAKRGQDVALRCDPISGHVSLFWYQQALGQGPEFLTYFQNEAQLDKSGLPSDRFFAERPEGSVSTLKIQRTQQEDSAVYLCASSPRGRGDEQYFGPGTRLTVT.

The gene calls are TRBV4-1 and TRBJ2-7; the D gene could be TRBD1 or TRBD2 (5 bases each). The CDR3 sequence is 16 residues long. In germline, CDR1 is MGHRA, CDR2 YSYEKL. Trimming pared 1 base from V and 3 bases from J, leaving 16 bases between. The CDR3 sequence: CASSQGSGQRHYEQYF. The CDR3 DNA is TGCGCCAGCAGCCAAGGTTCGGGGCAGAGGCACTACGAGCAGTACTTC.

The chain joins TRBV5-4 to TRBJ1-2; 8 nucleotides match TRBD1. Germline V lookup: CDR1 SGHNT, CDR2 YYREEE (reference sequence). The CDR3 extends over 16 amino acids. With V trimmed by 0 bases and J by 5 bases, 9 bases remained unmatched. CDR3: CASSLAPGQEAYGYTF. The CDR3 DNA reads as TGTGCCAGCAGCTTGGCGCCGGGACAGGAAGCGTATGGCTACACCTTC.

V and J are TRBV2 and TRBJ2-2; 7 positions match TRBD1. The CDR3 length is 15 residues. Germline CDR1 is SNHLY and CDR2 is FYNNEI. With 6 bases clipped from V and 0 bases from J, the junction kept 4 bases outside the gene matches. In DNA, the CDR3 is TGTGCCAGCAGAGGGGGCAGACCGAACACCGGGGAGCTGTTTTTT. Encoded protein: CASRGGRPNTGELFF.

A single count supports this clone. The chain combines TRBV25-1 with TRBJ2-3; 9 bases are shared with TRBD1. CDR1 and CDR2 (germline): MGHDK, SYGVNS. The CDR3 has 13 amino acids. V trimming: 7 bases; J trimming: 5 bases; junction bases outside the gene matches: 4. The CDR3 protein is CASKRTGVDTQYF. CDR3 nucleotides: TGTGCCAGCAAAAGGACAGGGGTAGATACGCAGTATTTT.

This clone ranks as medium-sized. This chain links TRBV27 with TRBJ1-5; the D is unclear. Germline V gives CDR1 MNHEY, CDR2 SMNVEV (reference sequence). The CDR3 is 16 residues long. Trimming shortened V by 2 bases and J by 1 base, and 12 bases separated the two germline ends. The CDR3 loop reads CASSLMQVTSNQPQHF. The CDR3 region has the DNA TGTGCCAGCAGTTTAATGCAGGTTACGAGCAATCAGCCCCAGCATTTT.

The V call is TRBV5-6, the J call TRBJ1-2, with no clear D. Trimming removed 6 bases at V and 2 bases at J, with 11 bases between. The CDR3 length is 13 residues. CDR1 is SGHDT and CDR2 is YYEEEE in the germline V gene. CDR3 coding DNA: TGTGCCAGCACCTTAGACATAAACTATGGCTACACCTTC. The encoded protein is CASTLDINYGYTF.

The table lists this clone with a few counts. The chain couples TRBV14 to TRBJ1-4; D unresolved. The CDR3 contains 14 residues. The germline V and J ends were trimmed by 0 bases and 7 bases, with 9 bases remaining between them. The germline CDR1 and CDR2 sequences are SGHDN and FVKESK. The CDR3 protein is CASSQDIRAEKLFF. Written as DNA, the CDR3 is TGTGCCAGCAGCCAAGATATTAGGGCTGAAAAACTGTTTTTT.

This chain uses TRBV6-5 with TRBJ1-2; 7 nucleotides align to TRBD1. V lost 6 bases, J lost 0 bases, and 4 bases stayed unmatched. This CDR3 comprises 14 residues. The germline CDR1 and CDR2 sequences are MNHEY and SVGAGI. This CDR3 reads CASSPGTANYGYTF. The DNA of the CDR3 is TGTGCCAGCAGCCCCGGGACAGCTAACTATGGCTACACCTTC.